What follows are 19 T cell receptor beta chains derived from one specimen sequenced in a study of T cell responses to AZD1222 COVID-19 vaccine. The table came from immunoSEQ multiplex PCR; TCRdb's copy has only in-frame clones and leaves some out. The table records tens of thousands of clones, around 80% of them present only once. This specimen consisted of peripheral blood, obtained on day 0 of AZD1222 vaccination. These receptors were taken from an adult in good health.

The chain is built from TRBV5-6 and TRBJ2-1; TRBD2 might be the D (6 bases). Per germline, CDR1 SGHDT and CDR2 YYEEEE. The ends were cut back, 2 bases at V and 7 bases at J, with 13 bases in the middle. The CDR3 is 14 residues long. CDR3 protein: CASSFGTSKNEQFF. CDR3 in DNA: TGTGCCAGCAGCTTTGGAACTAGCAAAAATGAGCAGTTCTTC.

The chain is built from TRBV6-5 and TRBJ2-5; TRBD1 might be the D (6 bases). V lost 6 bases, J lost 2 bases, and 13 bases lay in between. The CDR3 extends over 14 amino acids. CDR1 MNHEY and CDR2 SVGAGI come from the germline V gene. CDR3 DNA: TGTGCCAGCAGACCTGGACAGATTCAAGAGACCCAGTACTTC. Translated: CASRPGQIQETQYF.

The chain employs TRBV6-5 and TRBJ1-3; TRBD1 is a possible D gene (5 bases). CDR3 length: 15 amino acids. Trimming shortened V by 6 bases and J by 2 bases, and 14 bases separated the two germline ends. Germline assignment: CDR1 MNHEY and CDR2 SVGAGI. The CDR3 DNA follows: TGTGCCAGCAGCCCGGGGGGGGACGCTGGAAACACCATATATTTT. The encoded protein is CASSPGGDAGNTIYF.

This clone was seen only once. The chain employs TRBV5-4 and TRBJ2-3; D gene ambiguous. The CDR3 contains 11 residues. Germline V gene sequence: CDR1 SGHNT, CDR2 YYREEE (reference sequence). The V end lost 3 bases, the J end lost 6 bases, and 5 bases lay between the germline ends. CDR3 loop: CASSSGDTQYF. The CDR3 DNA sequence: TGTGCCAGCAGCTCTGGGGATACGCAGTATTTT.

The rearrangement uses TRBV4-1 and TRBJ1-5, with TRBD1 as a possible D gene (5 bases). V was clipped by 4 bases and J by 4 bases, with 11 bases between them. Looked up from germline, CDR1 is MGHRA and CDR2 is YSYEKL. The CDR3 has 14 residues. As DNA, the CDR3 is TGCGCCAGCAGCCCCTACGGGGGTAATCAGCCCCAGCATTTT. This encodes CASSPYGGNQPQHF.

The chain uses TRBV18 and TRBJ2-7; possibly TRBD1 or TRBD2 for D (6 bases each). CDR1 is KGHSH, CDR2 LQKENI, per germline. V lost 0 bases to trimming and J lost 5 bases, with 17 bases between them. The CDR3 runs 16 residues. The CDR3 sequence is CASSPPRGATTNEQYF. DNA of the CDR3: TGTGCCAGCTCACCACCGAGGGGGGCGACAACCAACGAGCAGTACTTC.

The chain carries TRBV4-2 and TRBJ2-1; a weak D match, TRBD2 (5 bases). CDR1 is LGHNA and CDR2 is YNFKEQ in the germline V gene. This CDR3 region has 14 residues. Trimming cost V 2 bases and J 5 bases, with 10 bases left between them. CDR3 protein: CASSQLAPDNEQFF. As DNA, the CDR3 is TGTGCCAGCAGCCAACTAGCCCCCGACAATGAGCAGTTCTTC.

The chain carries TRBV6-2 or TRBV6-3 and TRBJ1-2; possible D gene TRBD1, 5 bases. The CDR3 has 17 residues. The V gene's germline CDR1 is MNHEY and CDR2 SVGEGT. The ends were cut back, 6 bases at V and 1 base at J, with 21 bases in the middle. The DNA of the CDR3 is TGTGCCAGCAGCCCTCAGGGCAGCCAGTCAAGTAACTATGGCTACACCTTC. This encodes CASSPQGSQSSNYGYTF.

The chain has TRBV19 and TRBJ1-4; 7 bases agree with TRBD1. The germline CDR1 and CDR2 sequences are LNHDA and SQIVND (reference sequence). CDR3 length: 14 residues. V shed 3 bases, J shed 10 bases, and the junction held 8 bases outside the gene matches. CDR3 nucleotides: TGTGCCAGTAGTATCGGGGACAGTCCTTCAAAACTGTTTTTT. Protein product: CASSIGDSPSKLFF.

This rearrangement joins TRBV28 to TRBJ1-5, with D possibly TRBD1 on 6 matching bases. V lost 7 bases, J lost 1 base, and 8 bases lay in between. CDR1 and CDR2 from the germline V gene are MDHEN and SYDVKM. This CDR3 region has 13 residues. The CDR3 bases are TGTGCCAGCACGGGGGCCAGCAATCAGCCCCAGCATTTT. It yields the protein CASTGASNQPQHF.

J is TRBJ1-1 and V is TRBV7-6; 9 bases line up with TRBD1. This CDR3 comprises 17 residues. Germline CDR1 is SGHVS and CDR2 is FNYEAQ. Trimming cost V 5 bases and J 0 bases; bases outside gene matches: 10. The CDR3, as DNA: TGTGCCAGCAGCCAGTGGACAGGGGACGTCATGAACACTGAAGCTTTCTTT. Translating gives CASSQWTGDVMNTEAFF.

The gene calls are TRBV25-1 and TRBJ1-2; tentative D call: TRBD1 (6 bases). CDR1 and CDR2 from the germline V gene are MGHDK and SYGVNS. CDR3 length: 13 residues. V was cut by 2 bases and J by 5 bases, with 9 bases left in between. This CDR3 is CASSEGGGYGYTF. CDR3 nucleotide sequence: TGTGCCAGCAGTGAAGGGGGCGGGTATGGCTACACCTTC.

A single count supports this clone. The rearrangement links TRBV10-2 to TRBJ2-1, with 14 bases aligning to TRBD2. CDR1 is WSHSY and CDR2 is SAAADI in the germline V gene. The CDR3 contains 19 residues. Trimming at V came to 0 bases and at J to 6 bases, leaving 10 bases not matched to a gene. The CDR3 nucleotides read TGCGCCAGCAGTGAGTCGAGACTAGCGGGGGGGAAATCGGTCAATGAGCAGTTCTTC. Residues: CASSESRLAGGKSVNEQFF.

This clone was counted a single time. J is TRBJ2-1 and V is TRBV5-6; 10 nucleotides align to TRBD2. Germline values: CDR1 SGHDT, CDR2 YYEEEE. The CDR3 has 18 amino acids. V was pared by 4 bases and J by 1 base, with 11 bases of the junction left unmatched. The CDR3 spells CASSQLTSGERSYNEQFF. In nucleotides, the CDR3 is TGTGCCAGCAGCCAACTTACTAGCGGGGAGAGATCCTACAATGAGCAGTTCTTC.

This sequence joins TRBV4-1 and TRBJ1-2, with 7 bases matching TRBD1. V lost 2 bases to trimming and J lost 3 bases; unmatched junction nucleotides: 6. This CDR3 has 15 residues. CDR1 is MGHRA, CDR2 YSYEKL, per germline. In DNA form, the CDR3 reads TGCGCCAGCAGCCAACGTGGACAGGAGGACTATGGCTACACCTTC. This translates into CASSQRGQEDYGYTF.

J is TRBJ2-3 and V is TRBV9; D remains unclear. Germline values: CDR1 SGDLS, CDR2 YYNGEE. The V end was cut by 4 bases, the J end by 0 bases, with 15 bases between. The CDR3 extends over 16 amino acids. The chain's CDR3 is CASSPSTRASTDTQYF. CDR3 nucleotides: TGTGCCAGCAGCCCATCTACCCGGGCAAGCACAGATACGCAGTATTTT.

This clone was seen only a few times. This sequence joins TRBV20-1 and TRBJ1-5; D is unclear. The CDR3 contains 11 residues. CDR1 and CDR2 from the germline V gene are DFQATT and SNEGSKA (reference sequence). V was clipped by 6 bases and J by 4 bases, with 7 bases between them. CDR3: CSAQGNQPQHF. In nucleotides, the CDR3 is TGCAGTGCGCAAGGGAATCAGCCCCAGCATTTT.

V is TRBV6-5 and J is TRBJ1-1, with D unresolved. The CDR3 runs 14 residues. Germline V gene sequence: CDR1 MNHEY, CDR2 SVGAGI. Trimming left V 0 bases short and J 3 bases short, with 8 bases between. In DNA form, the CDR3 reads TGTGCCAGCAGTTACTCAACGGGTTACACTGAAGCTTTCTTT. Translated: CASSYSTGYTEAFF.

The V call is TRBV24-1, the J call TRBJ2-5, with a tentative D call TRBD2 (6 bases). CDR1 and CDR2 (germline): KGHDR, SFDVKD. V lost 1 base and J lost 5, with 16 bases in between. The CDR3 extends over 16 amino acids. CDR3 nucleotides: TGTGCCACCAGTGATTTACGAAGGAGGGCCATGGAGACCCAGTACTTC. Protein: CATSDLRRRAMETQYF.